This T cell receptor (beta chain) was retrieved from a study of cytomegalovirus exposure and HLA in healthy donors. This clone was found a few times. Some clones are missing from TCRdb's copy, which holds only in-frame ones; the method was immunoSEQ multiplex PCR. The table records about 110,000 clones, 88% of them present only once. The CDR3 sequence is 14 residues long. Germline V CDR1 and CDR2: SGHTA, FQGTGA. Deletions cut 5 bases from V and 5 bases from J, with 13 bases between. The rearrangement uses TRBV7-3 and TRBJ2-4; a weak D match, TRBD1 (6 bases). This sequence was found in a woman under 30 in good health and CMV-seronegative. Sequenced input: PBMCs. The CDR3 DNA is TGTGCCAGCAGCCCAACAGGGTCCCAAAACATTCAGTACTTC. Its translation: CASSPTGSQNIQYF.